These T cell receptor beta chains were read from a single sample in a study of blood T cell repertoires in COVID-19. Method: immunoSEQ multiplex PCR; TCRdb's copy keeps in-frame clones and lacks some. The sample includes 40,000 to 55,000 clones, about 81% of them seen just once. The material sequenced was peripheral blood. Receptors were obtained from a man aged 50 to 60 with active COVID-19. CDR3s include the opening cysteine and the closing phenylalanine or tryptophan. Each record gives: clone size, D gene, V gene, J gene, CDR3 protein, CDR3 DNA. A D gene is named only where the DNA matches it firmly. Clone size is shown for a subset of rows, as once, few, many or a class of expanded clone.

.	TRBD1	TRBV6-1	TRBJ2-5	CASSDRTGIQETQYF	TGTGCCAGCAGTGACAGGACAGGGATCCAAGAGACCCAGTACTTC
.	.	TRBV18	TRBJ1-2	CASSLEIIYGYTF	TGTGCCAGCTCCTTAGAGATAATCTATGGCTACACCTTC
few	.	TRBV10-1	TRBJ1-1	CASSDRGLDTEAFF	TGCGCCAGCAGTGACCGGGGGTTAGACACTGAAGCTTTCTTT
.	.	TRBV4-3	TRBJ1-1	CASSQASNTEAFF	TGCGCCAGCAGTCAAGCGAGCAACACTGAAGCTTTCTTT
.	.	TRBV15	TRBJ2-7	CATSRDRPAEGGAEQYF	TGTGCCACCAGCAGAGATCGTCCCGCGGAGGGTGGCGCCGAGCAGTACTTC
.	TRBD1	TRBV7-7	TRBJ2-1	CASSLGRGHLSEGNEQFF	TGTGCCAGCAGCTTGGGCAGGGGGCACCTGAGTGAGGGCAATGAGCAGTTCTTC
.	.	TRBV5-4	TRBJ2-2	CASSRGTRGYTGELFF	TGTGCCAGCAGCCGCGGGACCCGGGGGTACACCGGGGAGCTGTTTTTT
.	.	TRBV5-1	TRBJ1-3	CASTERGANSGNTIYF	TGCGCCAGCACGGAGCGGGGGGCTAACTCTGGAAACACCATATATTTT
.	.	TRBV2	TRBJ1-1	CASYGEVNTEAFF	TGTGCCAGTTATGGAGAGGTGAACACTGAAGCTTTCTTT
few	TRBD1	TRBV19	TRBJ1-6	CASRPGQNNSPLHF	TGTGCCAGTAGACCGGGACAGAATAATTCACCCCTCCACTTT
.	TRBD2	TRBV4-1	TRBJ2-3	CASSHESGGAGDTQYF	TGCGCCAGCAGCCACGAAAGCGGGGGGGCAGGAGATACGCAGTATTTT
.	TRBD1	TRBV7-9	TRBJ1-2	CASGLGTGGAEGYTF	TGTGCCAGCGGGCTTGGGACAGGGGGCGCAGAAGGCTACACCTTC
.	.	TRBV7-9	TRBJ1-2	CASSVTPGGNYGYTF	TGTGCCAGCAGCGTTACGCCGGGGGGGAACTATGGCTACACCTTC
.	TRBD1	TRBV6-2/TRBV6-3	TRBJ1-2	CASSPGQGHRGYTF	TGTGCCAGCAGCCCCGGACAGGGACATCGTGGCTACACCTTC
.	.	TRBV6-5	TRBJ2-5	CASSYSKGEETQYF	TGTGCCAGCAGTTACTCTAAGGGGGAAGAGACCCAGTACTTC
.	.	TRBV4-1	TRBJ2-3	CASSQDSEGDTQYF	TGCGCCAGCAGCCAAGATTCTGAGGGAGATACGCAGTATTTT
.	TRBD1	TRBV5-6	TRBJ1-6	CASSLLVGRGRYSPLHF	TGTGCCAGCAGCTTGTTGGTTGGCAGGGGGAGGTATTCACCCCTCCACTTT
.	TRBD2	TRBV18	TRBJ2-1	CASSPPSSGGAGEQFF	TGTGCCAGCTCACCACCATCTTCCGGGGGGGCTGGTGAGCAGTTCTTC
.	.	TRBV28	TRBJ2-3	CASSLVLVPDTQYF	TGTGCCAGCAGTTTGGTTCTAGTCCCCGATACGCAGTATTTT
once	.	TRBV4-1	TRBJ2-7	CASSQESLVTEQYF	TGCGCCAGCAGCCAAGAATCACTAGTCACCGAGCAGTACTTC
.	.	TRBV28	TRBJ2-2	CASSLSQLTGELFF	TGTGCCAGCAGTTTATCACAGCTAACCGGGGAGCTGTTTTTT
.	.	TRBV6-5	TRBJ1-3	CASRGGGAVDTIYF	TGTGCCAGCCGGGGAGGGGGAGCCGTAGACACCATATATTTT
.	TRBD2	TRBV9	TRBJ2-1	CASTQTSGVYNEQFF	TGTGCCAGCACCCAAACTAGCGGGGTCTACAATGAGCAGTTCTTC
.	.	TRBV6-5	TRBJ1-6	CASSYSRASPLHF	TGTGCCAGCAGTTACTCGCGGGCTTCACCCCTCCACTTT
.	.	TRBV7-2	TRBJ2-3	CASSSRLGLTDTQYF	TGTGCCAGCAGCTCCCGTCTGGGGCTCACAGATACGCAGTATTTT
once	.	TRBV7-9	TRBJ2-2	CASSWGDGSTGELFF	TGTGCCAGCAGCTGGGGGGACGGGAGCACCGGGGAGCTGTTTTTT
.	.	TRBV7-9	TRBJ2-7	CASIREGGYEQYF	TGTGCCAGCATAAGGGAAGGGGGCTACGAGCAGTACTTC
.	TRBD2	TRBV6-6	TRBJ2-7	CASRWGGGEQYF	TGTGCCAGCAGGTGGGGGGGAGGCGAGCAGTACTTC
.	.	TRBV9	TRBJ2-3	CASSATSEPRDTQYF	TGTGCCAGCAGCGCCACATCAGAGCCGAGGGATACGCAGTATTTT
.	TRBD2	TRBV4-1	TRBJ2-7	CASSRGLLDRAGRYF	TGCGCCAGCAGCCGAGGGTTACTCGACAGAGCGGGGCGGTACTTC
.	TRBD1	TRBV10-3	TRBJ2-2	CAISGQGGIPGELFF	TGTGCCATCAGTGGACAGGGTGGAATTCCCGGGGAGCTGTTTTTT
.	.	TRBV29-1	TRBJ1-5	CSVEVPTSSPSNQPQHF	TGCAGCGTTGAAGTTCCCACATCGTCCCCTAGCAATCAGCCCCAGCATTTT
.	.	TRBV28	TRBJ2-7	CASSLVGSGAEQYF	TGTGCCAGCAGTTTAGTAGGGAGTGGTGCCGAGCAGTACTTC
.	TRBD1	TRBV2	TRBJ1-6	CASSMTGGYNSPLHF	TGTGCCAGCAGTATGACAGGGGGTTATAATTCACCCCTCCACTTT
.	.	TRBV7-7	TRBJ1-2	CASSLTGGLRAYGYTF	TGTGCCAGCAGTCTCACCGGGGGGCTGCGGGCCTATGGCTACACCTTC
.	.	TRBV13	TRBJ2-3	CASSLTPAGASTDTQYF	TGTGCCAGCAGCTTAACACCTGCGGGGGCGAGCACAGATACGCAGTATTTT
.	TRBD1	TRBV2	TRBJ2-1	CASSRDRGSGEQFF	TGTGCCAGCAGCCGGGACAGGGGATCAGGGGAGCAGTTCTTC
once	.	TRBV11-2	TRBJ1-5	CASSVQGSQPQHF	TGTGCCAGCAGTGTGCAGGGGAGTCAGCCCCAGCATTTT
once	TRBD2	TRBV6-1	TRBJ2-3	CASSEYTSGGTDTQYF	TGTGCCAGCAGTGAGTATACTAGCGGGGGCACAGATACGCAGTATTTT
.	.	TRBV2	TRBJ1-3	CASRPNSGNTIYF	TGTGCCAGCAGGCCTAACTCTGGAAACACCATATATTTT
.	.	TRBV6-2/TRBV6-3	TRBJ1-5	CASSPARRGNQPQHF	TGTGCCAGCAGCCCCGCTCGGCGGGGCAATCAGCCCCAGCATTTT
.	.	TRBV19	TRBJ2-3	CASSRGRGTDTQYF	TGTGCCAGTTCGAGGGGGAGGGGCACAGATACGCAGTATTTT
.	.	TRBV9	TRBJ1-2	CASSPFNYGYTF	TGTGCCAGCAGCCCATTTAACTATGGCTACACCTTC
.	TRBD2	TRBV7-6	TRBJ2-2	CASSSSGGASGELFF	TGTGCCAGCAGCTCGAGCGGGGGGGCCTCCGGGGAGCTGTTTTTT
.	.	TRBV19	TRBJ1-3	CASTPWQSSDTIYF	TGTGCCAGTACCCCTTGGCAGTCCTCTGACACCATATATTTT
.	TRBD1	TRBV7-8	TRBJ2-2	CASSSRQGNSPKAGELFF	TGTGCCAGCAGTTCTAGACAGGGGAACTCCCCGAAAGCCGGGGAGCTGTTTTTT
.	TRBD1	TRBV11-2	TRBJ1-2	CASSRRTGNYGYTF	TGTGCCAGCAGCCGCCGGACAGGGAACTATGGCTACACCTTC
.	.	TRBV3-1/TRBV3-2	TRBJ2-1	CASSPFRAAARSYNEQFF	TGTGCCAGCAGCCCATTCAGGGCAGCCGCGAGATCCTACAATGAGCAGTTCTTC
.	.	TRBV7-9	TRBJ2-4	CASSSFLAIAKNIQYF	TGTGCCAGCAGCTCATTTCTAGCTATTGCCAAAAACATTCAGTACTTC
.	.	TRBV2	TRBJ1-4	CASSLTGSINEKLFF	TGTGCCAGCAGCCTCACAGGGTCTATTAATGAAAAACTGTTTTTT
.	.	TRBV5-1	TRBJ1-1	CASSIAGVSTEAFF	TGCGCCAGCAGCATAGCCGGGGTGAGCACTGAAGCTTTCTTT
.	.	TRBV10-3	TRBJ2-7	CAISEGRGYNF	TGTGCCATCAGTGAGGGGAGGGGGTATAACTTC
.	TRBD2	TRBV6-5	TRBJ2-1	CASSSIAGGLREQFF	TGTGCCAGCAGCTCCATAGCGGGGGGCCTCCGGGAGCAGTTCTTC